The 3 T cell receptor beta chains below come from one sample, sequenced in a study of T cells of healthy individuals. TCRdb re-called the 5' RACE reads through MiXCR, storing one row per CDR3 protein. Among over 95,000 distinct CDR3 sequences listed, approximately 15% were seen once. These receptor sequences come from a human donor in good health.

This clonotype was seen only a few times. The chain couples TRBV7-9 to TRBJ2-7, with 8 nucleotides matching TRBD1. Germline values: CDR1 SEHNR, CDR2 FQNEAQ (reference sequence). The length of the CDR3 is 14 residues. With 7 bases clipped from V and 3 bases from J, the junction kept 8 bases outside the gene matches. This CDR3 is CASTLTGVNYEQYF. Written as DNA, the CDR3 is TGTGCCAGCACCTTGACAGGGGTCAACTACGAGCAGTACTTC.

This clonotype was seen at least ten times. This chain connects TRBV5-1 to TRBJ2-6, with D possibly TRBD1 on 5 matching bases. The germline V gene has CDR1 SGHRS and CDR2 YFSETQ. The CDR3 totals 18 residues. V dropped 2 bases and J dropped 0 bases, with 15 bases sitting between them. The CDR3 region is CASSLGTGHNSGANVLTF. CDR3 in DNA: TGCGCCAGCAGCTTAGGAACAGGCCATAACTCTGGGGCCAACGTCCTGACTTTC.

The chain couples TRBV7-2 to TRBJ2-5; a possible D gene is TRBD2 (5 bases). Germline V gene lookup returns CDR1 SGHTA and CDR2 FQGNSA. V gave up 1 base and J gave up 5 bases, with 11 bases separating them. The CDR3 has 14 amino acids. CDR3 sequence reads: CASSLDPQRETQYF. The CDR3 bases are TGTGCCAGCAGCTTAGACCCACAGCGGGAGACCCAGTACTTC.